This record concerns one TCR beta chain sequence. Germline V gene lookup returns CDR1 PRHDT and CDR2 FYEKMQ (reference sequence). Trimming shortened V by 0 bases and J by 6 bases, and 22 bases separated the two germline ends. CDR3 length: 18 amino acids. These data originate in a study of CD8 T cells in Susac syndrome. RNA totalling about 0.45 to 1 ug underwent reverse transcription with random hexamers. TCRdb independently ran MiXCR on the immunoSEQ multiplex PCR reads; one entry per CDR3 protein. Here the sample spans around 62,000 distinct CDR3 sequences, roughly nine tenths being singletons. The receptor comes from a human donor in good health. The chain employs TRBV13 and TRBJ2-3, with D possibly called TRBD1 or TRBD2 (6 bases each). The sequencing sample was made of CD8+ T cells from PBMCs. The CDR3, as DNA: TGTGCCAGCAGCTTAGGTTCCCCCCCGGGGGCCGGTGGGGATACGCAGTATTTT. This codes for CASSLGSPPGAGGDTQYF.